This T cell receptor beta chain was sequenced in a study of control samples from healthy donors and cancer patients. This CDR3 region has 15 residues. V lost 2 bases, J lost 4 bases, and 14 bases lay in between. Looked up from germline, CDR1 is SQVTM and CDR2 is ANQGSEA. The repertoire was sequenced with immunoSEQ multiplex PCR; TCRdb's copy has only in-frame clones and lacks some. This table holds about 140,000 clones, under 95% found once. The chain links TRBV29-1 to TRBJ2-2; a weak D match, TRBD1 (5 bases). This receptor was obtained from a man aged 35-49 years in good health. The sequenced sample was blood. CDR3 loop: CSVELSGRGTGELFF. The CDR3 region has the DNA TGCAGCGTTGAACTCTCAGGGCGCGGCACCGGGGAGCTGTTTTTT.